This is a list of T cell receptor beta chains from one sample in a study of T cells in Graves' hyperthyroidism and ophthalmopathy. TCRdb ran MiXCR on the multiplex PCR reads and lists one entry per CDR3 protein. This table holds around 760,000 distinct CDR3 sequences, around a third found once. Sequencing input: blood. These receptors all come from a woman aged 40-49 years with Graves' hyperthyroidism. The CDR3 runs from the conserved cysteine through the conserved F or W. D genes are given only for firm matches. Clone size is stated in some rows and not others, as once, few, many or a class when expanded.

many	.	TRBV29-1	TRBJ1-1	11	CSVDGITEAFF	TGCAGCGTTGACGGGATCACTGAAGCTTTCTTT
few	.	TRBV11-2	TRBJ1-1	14	CASSLGLVNTEAFF	TGTGCCAGCAGCTTAGGATTGGTGAACACTGAAGCTTTCTTT
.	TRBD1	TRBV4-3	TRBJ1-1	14	CASSRVGQDTEAFF	TGCGCCAGCAGCCGAGTTGGACAGGACACTGAAGCTTTCTTT
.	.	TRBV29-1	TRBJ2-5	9	CPGEETQYF	TGTCCTGGCGAAGAGACCCAGTACTTC
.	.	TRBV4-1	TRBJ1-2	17	CASSQDRAGTANYGYTF	TGCGCCAGCAGCCAAGATCGCGCAGGTACCGCTAACTATGGCTACACCTTC
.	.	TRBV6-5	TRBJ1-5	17	CASSYRPAGNGNQPQHF	TGTGCCAGCAGTTATCGCCCAGCGGGAAACGGCAATCAGCCCCAGCATTTT
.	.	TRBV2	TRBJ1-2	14	CASSPLQGGYGYTF	TGTGCCAGCAGCCCCCTACAGGGCGGCTATGGCTACACCTTC
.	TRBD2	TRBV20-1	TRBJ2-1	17	CSAIRLAGGSSYNEQFF	TGCAGTGCTATAAGGCTAGCGGGAGGGAGCTCCTACAATGAGCAGTTCTTC
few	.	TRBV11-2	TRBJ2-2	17	CASSLVRGMGNTGELFF	TGTGCCAGCAGCTTAGTCCGGGGGATGGGAAACACCGGGGAGCTGTTTTTT
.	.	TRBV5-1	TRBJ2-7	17	CASSSWTRSSSTVEQYF	TGCGCCAGCAGCTCCTGGACACGGTCGAGCTCTACGGTGGAGCAGTACTTC
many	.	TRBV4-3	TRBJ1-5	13	CASSQDDDQPQHF	TGCGCCAGCAGCCAAGATGATGATCAGCCCCAGCATTTT
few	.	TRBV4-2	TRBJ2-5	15	CASSLDPGIGETQYF	TGTGCCAGCAGCCTAGATCCGGGCATAGGGGAGACCCAGTACTTC
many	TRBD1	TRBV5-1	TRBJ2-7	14	CASSLGRGLYEQYF	TGCGCCAGCAGCTTGGGCAGGGGGCTCTACGAGCAGTACTTC
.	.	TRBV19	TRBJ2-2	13	CASEEGDTGELFF	TGTGCCAGTGAGGAAGGGGACACCGGGGAGCTGTTTTTT
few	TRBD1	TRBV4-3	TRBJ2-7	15	CASSLGQGALYEQYF	TGCGCCAGCAGCCTAGGACAGGGGGCGCTCTACGAGCAGTACTTC
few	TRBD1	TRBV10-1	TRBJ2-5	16	CASSETRTGVPETQYF	TGCGCCAGCAGTGAAACCCGCACAGGGGTCCCAGAGACCCAGTACTTC
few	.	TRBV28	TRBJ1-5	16	CASSPRGVGPNQPQHF	TGTGCCAGCAGTCCCCGGGGCGTTGGGCCCAATCAGCCCCAGCATTTT
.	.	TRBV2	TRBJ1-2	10	CASRARGYTF	TGTGCCAGCAGGGCGCGGGGCTACACCTTC
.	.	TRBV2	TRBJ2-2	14	CASIRAENTGELFF	TGTGCCAGCATCAGGGCAGAGAACACCGGGGAGCTGTTTTTT
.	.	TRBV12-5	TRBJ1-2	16	CASGFVTANSGYGYTF	TGTGCTAGTGGTTTTGTCACAGCTAATTCCGGCTATGGCTACACCTTC
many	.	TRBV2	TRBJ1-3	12	CASSDPRNTIYF	TGTGCCAGCAGTGACCCCAGAAACACCATATATTTT
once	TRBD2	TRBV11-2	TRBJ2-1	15	CASSLEASGSDEQFF	TGTGCCAGCAGCTTAGAGGCTAGCGGGAGTGATGAGCAGTTCTTC
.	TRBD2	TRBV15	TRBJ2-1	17	CATSRDKLAGVGYEQFF	TGTGCCACCAGCAGAGATAAACTAGCGGGAGTCGGGTATGAGCAGTTCTTC
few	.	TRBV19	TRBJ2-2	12	CASSIGYGELFF	TGTGCCAGTAGTATAGGTTACGGGGAGCTGTTTTTT
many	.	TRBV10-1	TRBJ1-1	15	CASSEKGFQNTEAFF	TGCGCCAGCAGTGAGAAGGGTTTTCAAAACACTGAAGCTTTCTTT
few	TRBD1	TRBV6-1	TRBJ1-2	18	CASTPLIVDRGGGYGYTF	TGTGCCAGCACCCCCCTTATTGTTGACAGGGGAGGTGGCTATGGCTACACCTTC